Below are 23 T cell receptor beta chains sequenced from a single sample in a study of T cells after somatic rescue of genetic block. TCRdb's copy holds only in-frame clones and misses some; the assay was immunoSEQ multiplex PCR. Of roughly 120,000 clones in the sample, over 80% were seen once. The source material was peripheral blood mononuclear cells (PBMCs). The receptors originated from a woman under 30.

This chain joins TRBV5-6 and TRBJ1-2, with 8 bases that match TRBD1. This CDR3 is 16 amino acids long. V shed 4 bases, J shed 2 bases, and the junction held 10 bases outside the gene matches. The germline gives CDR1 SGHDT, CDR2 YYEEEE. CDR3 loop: CASSDRGGGTNYGYTF. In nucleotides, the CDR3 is TGTGCCAGCAGCGACAGGGGAGGGGGGACAAACTATGGCTACACCTTC.

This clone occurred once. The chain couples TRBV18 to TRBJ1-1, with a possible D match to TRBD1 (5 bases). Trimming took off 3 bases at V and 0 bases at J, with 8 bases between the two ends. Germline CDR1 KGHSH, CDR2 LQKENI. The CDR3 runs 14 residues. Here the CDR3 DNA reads TGTGCCAGCTCACCGACAGCCTTGAACACTGAAGCTTTCTTT. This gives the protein CASSPTALNTEAFF.

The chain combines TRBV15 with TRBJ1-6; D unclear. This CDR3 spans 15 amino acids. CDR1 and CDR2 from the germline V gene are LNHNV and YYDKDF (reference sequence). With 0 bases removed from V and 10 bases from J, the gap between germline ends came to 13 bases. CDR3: CATSRDKGIRSPLHF. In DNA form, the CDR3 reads TGTGCCACCAGCAGAGACAAAGGGATTAGGTCACCCCTCCACTTT.

CDR3 DNA: TGTGCCAGCAGTTTATCCCCAATTACAGGGTTATATGGCTACACCTTC. This gives the protein CASSLSPITGLYGYTF. This sequence joins TRBV27 and TRBJ1-2, with D possibly TRBD1 on 6 matching bases. The germline V gene encodes CDR1 MNHEY and CDR2 SMNVEV (reference sequence). V was pared by 0 bases and J by 5 bases, with 16 bases between. The CDR3 consists of 16 residues.

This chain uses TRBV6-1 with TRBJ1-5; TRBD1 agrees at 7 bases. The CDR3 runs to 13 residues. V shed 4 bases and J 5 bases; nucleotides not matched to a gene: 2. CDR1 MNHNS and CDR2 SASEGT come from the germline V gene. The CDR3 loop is CASSVDRDQPQHF. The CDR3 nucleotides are TGTGCCAGCAGTGTCGACAGGGATCAGCCCCAGCATTTT.

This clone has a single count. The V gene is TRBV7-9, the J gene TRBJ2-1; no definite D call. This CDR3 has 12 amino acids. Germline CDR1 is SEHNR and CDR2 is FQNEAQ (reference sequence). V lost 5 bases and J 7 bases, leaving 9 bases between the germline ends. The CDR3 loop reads CASSMDPNEQFF. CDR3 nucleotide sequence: TGTGCCAGCAGCATGGACCCGAATGAGCAGTTCTTC.

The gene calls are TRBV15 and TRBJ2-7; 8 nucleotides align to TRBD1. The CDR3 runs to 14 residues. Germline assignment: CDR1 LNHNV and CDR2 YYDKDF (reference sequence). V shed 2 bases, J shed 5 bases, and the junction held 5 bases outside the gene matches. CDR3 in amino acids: CATSRRRTGHEQYF. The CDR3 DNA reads TGTGCCACCAGCAGACGCAGGACAGGGCACGAGCAGTACTTC. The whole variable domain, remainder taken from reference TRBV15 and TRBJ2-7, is DAMVIQNPRYQVTQFGKPVTLSCSQTLNHNVMYWYQQKSSQAPKLLFHYYDKDFNNEADTPDNFQSRRPNTSFCFLDIRSPGLGDTAMYLCATSRRRTGHEQYFGPGTRLTVT.

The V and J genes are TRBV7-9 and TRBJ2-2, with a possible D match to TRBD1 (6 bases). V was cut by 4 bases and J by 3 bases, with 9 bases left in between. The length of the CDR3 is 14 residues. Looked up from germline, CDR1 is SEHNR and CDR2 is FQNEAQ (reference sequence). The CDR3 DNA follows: TGTGCCAGCAGCTGGAGGACAGACACCGGGGAGCTGTTTTTT. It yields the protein CASSWRTDTGELFF.

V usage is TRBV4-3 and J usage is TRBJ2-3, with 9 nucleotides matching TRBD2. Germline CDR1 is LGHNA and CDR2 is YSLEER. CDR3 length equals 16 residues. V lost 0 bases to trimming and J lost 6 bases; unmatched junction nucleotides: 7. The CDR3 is CASSQDTAGGPDTQYF. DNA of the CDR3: TGCGCCAGCAGCCAAGATACAGCGGGGGGCCCCGATACGCAGTATTTT.

CDR3 amino acids: CASSQDSPGANNQPQHF. Written as DNA, the CDR3 is TGCGCCAGCAGCCAAGATAGCCCAGGGGCCAACAATCAGCCCCAGCATTTT. The V gene is TRBV4-1, the J gene TRBJ1-5; the D gene is possibly TRBD1 (6 bases). Germline loops: CDR1 MGHRA, CDR2 YSYEKL. The CDR3 has 17 residues. Trimming pared 0 bases from V and 3 bases from J, leaving 15 bases between.

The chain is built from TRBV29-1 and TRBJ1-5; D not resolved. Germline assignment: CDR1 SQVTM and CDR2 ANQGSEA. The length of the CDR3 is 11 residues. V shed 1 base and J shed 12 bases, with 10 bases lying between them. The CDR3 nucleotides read TGCAGCGTTGAAGGGACGGATATCCAGCATTTT. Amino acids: CSVEGTDIQHF. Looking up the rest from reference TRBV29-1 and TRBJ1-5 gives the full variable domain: SAVISQKPSRDICQRGTSLTIQCQVDSQVTMMFWYRQQPGQSLTLIATANQGSEATYESGFVIDKFPISRPNLTFSTLTVSNMSPEDSSIYLCSVEGTDIQHFGDGTRLSIL.

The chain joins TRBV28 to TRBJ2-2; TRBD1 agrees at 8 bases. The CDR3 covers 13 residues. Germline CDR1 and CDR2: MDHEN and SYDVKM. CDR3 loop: CASTSQGAGELFF. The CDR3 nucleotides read TGTGCGTCCACCTCACAGGGGGCCGGGGAGCTGTTTTTT.

DNA for the CDR3: TGTGCCAGCAGGGGTGAGGGTACAAAATACAATGAGCAGTTCTTC. This translates into CASRGEGTKYNEQFF. The chain couples TRBV6-6 to TRBJ2-1; the D gene is possibly TRBD2 (5 bases). V lost 6 bases and J 4 bases, leaving 16 bases between the germline ends. Germline-derived CDR1 and CDR2 are MNHNY and SVGAGI (reference sequence). The CDR3 runs to 15 residues.

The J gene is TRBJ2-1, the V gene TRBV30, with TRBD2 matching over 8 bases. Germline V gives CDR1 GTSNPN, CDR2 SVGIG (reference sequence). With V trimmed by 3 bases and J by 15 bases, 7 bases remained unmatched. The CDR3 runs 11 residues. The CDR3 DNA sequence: TGTGCCTGGAGAACAGCGGGGGCTTGGTTCTTC. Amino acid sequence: CAWRTAGAWFF. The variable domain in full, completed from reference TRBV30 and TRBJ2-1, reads SQTIHQWPATLVQPVGSPLSLECTVEGTSNPNLYWYRQAAGRGLQLLFYSVGIGQISSEVPQNLSASRPQDRQFILSSKKLLLSDSGFYLCAWRTAGAWFFGPGTRLTVL.

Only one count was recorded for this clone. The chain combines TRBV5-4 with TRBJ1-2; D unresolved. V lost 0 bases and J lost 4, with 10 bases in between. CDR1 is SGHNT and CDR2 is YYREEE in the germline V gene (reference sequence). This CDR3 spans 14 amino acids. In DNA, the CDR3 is TGTGCCAGCAGCTTGGTTGCACGGGGCTATGGCTACACCTTC. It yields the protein CASSLVARGYGYTF.

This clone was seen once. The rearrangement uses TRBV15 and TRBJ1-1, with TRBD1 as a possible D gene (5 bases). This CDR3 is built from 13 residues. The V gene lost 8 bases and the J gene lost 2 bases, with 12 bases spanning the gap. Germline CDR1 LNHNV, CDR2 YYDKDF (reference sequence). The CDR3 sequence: CATRQYFNTEAFF. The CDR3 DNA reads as TGTGCCACCCGACAGTACTTTAACACTGAAGCTTTCTTT.

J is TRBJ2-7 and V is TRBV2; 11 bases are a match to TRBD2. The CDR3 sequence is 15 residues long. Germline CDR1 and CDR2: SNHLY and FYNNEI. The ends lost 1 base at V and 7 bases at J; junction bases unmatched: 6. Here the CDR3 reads CASSEELAGGFEQYF. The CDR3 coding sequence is TGTGCCAGCAGTGAAGAGTTAGCGGGGGGGTTTGAGCAGTACTTC.

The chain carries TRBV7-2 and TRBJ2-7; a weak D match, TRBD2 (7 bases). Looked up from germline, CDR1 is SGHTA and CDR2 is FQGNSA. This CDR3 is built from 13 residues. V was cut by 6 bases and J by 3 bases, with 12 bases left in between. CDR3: CASRRGPIYEQYF. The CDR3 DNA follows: TGTGCCAGCAGGCGGGGGCCTATCTACGAGCAGTACTTC.

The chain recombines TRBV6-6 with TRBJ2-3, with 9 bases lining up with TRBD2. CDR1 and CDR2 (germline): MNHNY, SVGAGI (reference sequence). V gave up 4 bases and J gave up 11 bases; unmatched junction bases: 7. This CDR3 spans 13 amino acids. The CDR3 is CASSSHSGGQQYF. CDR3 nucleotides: TGTGCCAGCAGTTCGCATAGCGGGGGACAGCAGTATTTT.

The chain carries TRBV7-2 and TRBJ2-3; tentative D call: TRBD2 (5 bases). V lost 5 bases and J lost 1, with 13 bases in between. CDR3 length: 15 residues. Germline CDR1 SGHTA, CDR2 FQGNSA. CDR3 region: CASSPLATGTDTQYF. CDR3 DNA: TGTGCCAGCAGCCCCCTAGCCACAGGCACAGATACGCAGTATTTT.

The CDR3 reads CASSLVVGAAGANVLTF. The CDR3 nucleotides are TGTGCCAGCAGCTTAGTGGTGGGGGCGGCGGGGGCCAACGTCCTGACTTTC. The rearrangement uses TRBV7-8 and TRBJ2-6, with D perhaps TRBD1 (6 bases). This CDR3 region has 17 residues. Germline-derived CDR1 and CDR2 are SGHVS and FQNEAQ. With 1 base removed from V and 4 bases from J, the gap between germline ends came to 14 bases.

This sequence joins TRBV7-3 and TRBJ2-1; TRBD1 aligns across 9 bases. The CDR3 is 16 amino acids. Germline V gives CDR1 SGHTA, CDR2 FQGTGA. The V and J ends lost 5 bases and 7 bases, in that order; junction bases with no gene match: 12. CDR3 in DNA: TGTGCCAGCAGCCTACAACCGGGACAGGGACCTAATGAGCAGTTCTTC. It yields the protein CASSLQPGQGPNEQFF.

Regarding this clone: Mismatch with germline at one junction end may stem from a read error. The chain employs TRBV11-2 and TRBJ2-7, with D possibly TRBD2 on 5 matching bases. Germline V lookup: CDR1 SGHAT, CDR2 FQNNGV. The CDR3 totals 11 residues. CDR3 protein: CASSLGREQYF. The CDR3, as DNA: TGTGCCAGCAGTTTAGGGAGAGAGCAGTACTTC.